The 17 T cell receptor beta chains below all came from one sample that was sequenced in a study of follicular helper T cells after annual influenza vaccination (TCRdb year 2017). The library was obtained by the immunoSEQ multiplex PCR assay. Held by TCRdb, this immuneACCESS table contains in-frame sequences only and omits some clones. Under half of the omission traces to an unresolved V gene where checked; the cause of the rest is unknown. The sample table lists approximately 30,000 clones, 80% to 90% of them with a count of one. Clones ranked in the top ten supply approximately 1.1% of the sample. What the time point label conveys for this sample: 2014-2015 season, pre-vaccination. The input for sequencing was CXCR5+ CD38- circulating T follicular helper cells from blood, taken on the day of influenza vaccination. The sample's cell subset or site label is to be understood as: circulating Tfh, non-naive CD4+CXCR5+PD-1+ (ICOS+CD38+ or ICOS-CD38-). These receptors originate from an adult who received the influenza vaccine.

V is TRBV27 and J is TRBJ2-7; D is perhaps TRBD1 (6 bases). Per the germline V gene, CDR1 is MNHEY and CDR2 is SMNVEV (reference sequence). The CDR3 runs 15 residues. V was clipped by 5 bases and J by 0 bases, with 14 bases between them. The CDR3 here is CASSLRTDYSYEQYF. The CDR3 bases are TGTGCCAGCAGTCTGCGGACAGACTACTCCTACGAGCAGTACTTC.

V usage is TRBV28 and J usage is TRBJ2-5; 12 nucleotides match TRBD1. The CDR3 contains 16 residues. CDR1 MDHEN and CDR2 SYDVKM come from the germline V gene. V dropped 6 bases and J dropped 5; count of bases not matched to a gene: 10. This CDR3 is CASSPRGTGGMETQYF. The CDR3 bases are TGTGCCAGCAGCCCCAGGGGGACAGGGGGCATGGAGACCCAGTACTTC.

This chain uses TRBV2 with TRBJ2-1; 10 bases agree with TRBD1. The CDR3 covers 16 residues. J lost 8 bases, V lost 3 bases, and 10 bases had no gene match. Germline V lookup: CDR1 SNHLY, CDR2 FYNNEI. CDR3 bases: TGTGCCAGCAGTGATCCGGGGGACAGGGGAAAACATGAGCAGTTCTTC. Its protein is CASSDPGDRGKHEQFF.

V gene TRBV5-5 combines with J gene TRBJ1-5; TRBD1 aligns across 8 bases. The CDR3 runs 13 residues. Unmatched junction bases numbered 4, after V lost 4 bases and J lost 7 bases. Germline values: CDR1 SGHKS, CDR2 YYEKEE (reference sequence). This chain's CDR3 is CASSGQGRQPQHF. DNA of the CDR3: TGTGCCAGCAGCGGACAGGGAAGGCAGCCCCAGCATTTT.

The chain has TRBV14 and TRBJ1-4; tentative D call: TRBD1 (5 bases). The CDR3 is made up of 13 amino acids. V was pared by 3 bases and J by 10 bases, with 12 bases between. CDR1 is SGHDN, CDR2 FVKESK, per germline. The CDR3 DNA reads TGTGCCAGCAGCCATGGGTCGGGGGGAAAACTGTTTTTT. It encodes CASSHGSGGKLFF. Full variable domain (outside the CDR3, taken from reference TRBV14 and TRBJ1-4): EAGVTQFPSHSVIEKGQTVTLRCDPISGHDNLYWYRRVMGKEIKFLLHFVKESKQDESGMPNNRFLAERTGGTYSTLKVQPAELEDSGVYFCASSHGSGGKLFFGSGTQLSVL.

The genes are TRBV15 and TRBJ1-1; D call uncertain. V gave up 5 bases and J gave up 9 bases, with 10 bases separating them. CDR1 and CDR2 (germline): LNHNV, YYDKDF (reference sequence). This CDR3 comprises 11 residues. The CDR3 bases are TGTGCCACCAGCGGCGGGCGGCAAGCTTTCTTT. Its protein is CATSGGRQAFF.

The chain has TRBV6-6 and TRBJ2-7, with D perhaps matching TRBD1 (6 bases). This CDR3 spans 16 amino acids. Germline V gene sequence: CDR1 MNHNY, CDR2 SVGAGI (reference sequence). V lost 0 bases and J lost 5, with 17 bases in between. CDR3 protein: CASSYSMSDGGNEQYF. CDR3 DNA sequence: TGTGCCAGCAGTTACTCGATGAGCGATGGGGGCAACGAGCAGTACTTC.

The chain combines TRBV7-9 with TRBJ2-7; D remains ambiguous. Trimming shortened V by 5 bases and J by 0 bases, and 5 bases separated the two germline ends. The CDR3 is made up of 12 amino acids. CDR1 SEHNR and CDR2 FQNEAQ come from the germline V gene (reference sequence). CDR3 region: CASSHSSYEQYF. The CDR3, as DNA: TGTGCCAGCAGCCACAGCTCCTACGAGCAGTACTTC.

This chain connects TRBV15 to TRBJ2-1, with no clear D. This CDR3 comprises 14 residues. Trimming shortened V by 0 bases and J by 8 bases, and 11 bases separated the two germline ends. The germline V gene encodes CDR1 LNHNV and CDR2 YYDKDF (reference sequence). The CDR3 protein is CATSRDYAFDEQFF. Here the CDR3 DNA reads TGTGCCACCAGCAGAGATTATGCGTTTGATGAGCAGTTCTTC.

The chain joins TRBV5-4 to TRBJ1-4; a possible D gene is TRBD1 (6 bases). The germline CDR1 and CDR2 sequences are SGHNT and YYREEE (reference sequence). The CDR3 totals 15 residues. Between the trimmed V and J ends, which lost 4 bases and 6 bases, there was a span of 16 bases. CDR3 region: CASSTKQGRDEKLFF. In nucleotides, the CDR3 is TGTGCCAGCAGCACTAAACAGGGAAGGGATGAAAAACTGTTTTTT.

Concerning this clone: Additional DNA sequences in this sample encode the identical CDR3. The V call is TRBV5-4, the J call TRBJ2-3; 11 nucleotides line up with TRBD2. Germline-derived CDR1 and CDR2 are SGHNT and YYREEE (reference sequence). Unmatched junction bases numbered 4, after V lost 4 bases and J lost 3 bases. The CDR3 runs 15 residues. As DNA, the CDR3 is TGTGCCAGCAGCCCACTAGCGGGGGTGACAGATACGCAGTATTTT. This encodes CASSPLAGVTDTQYF.

The gene calls are TRBV15 and TRBJ1-4; the D gene is possibly TRBD1 (6 bases). This CDR3 has 14 amino acids. Looked up from germline, CDR1 is LNHNV and CDR2 is YYDKDF (reference sequence). Trimming removed 5 bases from V and 7 bases from J, with 14 bases in between. In DNA, the CDR3 is TGTGCCACCAGCGGGGGGGCGTTTGGTGAAAAACTGTTTTTT. This codes for CATSGGAFGEKLFF.

This sequence joins TRBV10-3 and TRBJ2-2; D is unresolved. This CDR3 has 14 residues. The V gene's germline CDR1 is ENHRY and CDR2 SYGVKD. V lost 10 bases and J lost 1, with 13 bases in between. In nucleotides, the CDR3 is TGTGCCACCACGGGTATAGGGAACACCGGGGAGCTGTTTTTT. It encodes CATTGIGNTGELFF.

The chain has TRBV4-1 and TRBJ2-2; TRBD2 matches 9 bases. The trim removed 0 bases at V and 0 bases at J, leaving 11 bases unmatched. In germline, CDR1 is MGHRA, CDR2 YSYEKL. The CDR3 covers 20 residues. The CDR3 here is CASSQDGAGGPFANTGELFF. The CDR3 nucleotides are TGCGCCAGCAGCCAAGATGGGGCGGGAGGGCCGTTCGCGAACACCGGGGAGCTGTTTTTT.

This clone is a singleton in its sample. J is TRBJ2-7 and V is TRBV11-2; D unresolved. This CDR3 is built from 14 residues. The germline gives CDR1 SGHAT, CDR2 FQNNGV. Trimming left V 1 base short and J 4 bases short, with 11 bases between. The CDR3 nucleotides read TGTGCCAGCAGCTTAGGGCAGTTATCGTACGAGCAGTACTTC. This encodes CASSLGQLSYEQYF.

This chain's CDR3 is CASSFDSSNYGYTF. The DNA of the CDR3 is TGCGCCAGCAGCTTTGACAGCTCTAACTATGGCTACACCTTC. This rearrangement joins TRBV5-1 to TRBJ1-2, with D perhaps matching TRBD1 (5 bases). Germline CDR1 SGHRS, CDR2 YFSETQ. This CDR3 has 14 amino acids. V was pared by 2 bases and J by 0 bases, with 8 bases between.

The chain is built from TRBV6-5 and TRBJ2-7, with a tentative D call TRBD1 (6 bases). The CDR3 runs to 14 residues. Trimming cost V 8 bases and J 1 base, with 15 bases left between them. The germline CDR1 and CDR2 sequences are MNHEY and SVGAGI. CDR3 nucleotide sequence: TGTGCCAGCGGCAGGGACACAAGTTCCTACGAGCAGTACTTC. Protein: CASGRDTSSYEQYF.